A selection of T cell receptor beta chains follows, all from one sample in a study of identifying expanded T cells in peripheral blood. Sequencing used immunoSEQ multiplex PCR; TCRdb keeps in-frame clones, though not all of them. The table has some 75,000 clones, approximately 87% seen once. Material for sequencing was blood. All receptors derive from a person aged 18-70 years in good health. Each CDR3 is given with its conserved first and last residue.

CASSRAGDVSPLHF TRBJ1-6 TRBV6-5
CASSPTNSNTEAFF TRBJ1-1 TRBV18
CASSAPGAKSYEQYF TRBJ2-7 TRBV2
CASSYGGATEAFF TRBJ1-1 TRBV6-5
CASSLAGPSYNEQFF TRBJ2-1 TRBV7-2
CASSLASGDGYTF TRBJ1-2 TRBV11-3
CASSYGGTGEQYF TRBJ2-7 TRBV6-6
CATQSWAQNTEAFF TRBJ1-1 TRBV6-5
CAISVNPGLNSYEQYF TRBJ2-7 TRBV10-3
CASSRDWTADEQFF TRBJ2-1 TRBV6-1
CASSLSGGSYNEQFF TRBJ2-1 TRBV4-3
CASSPTGTGVGYTF TRBJ1-2 TRBV11-2
CASRRQGRRQPQHF TRBJ1-5 TRBV6-6
CVRSLDNRGRGRPYEQFF TRBJ2-1 TRBV7-5
CASSPGQGLNTEAFF TRBJ1-1 TRBV27
CASSALVGETQYF TRBJ2-5 TRBV11-2
CASGQGNYGYTF TRBJ1-2 TRBV19
CASSLDRARSSTDTQYF TRBJ2-3 TRBV7-2
CSARGGYEQYF TRBJ2-7 TRBV20-1
CASSLTVGTYEQYF TRBJ2-7 TRBV5-1
CASWGGALTDTQYF TRBJ2-3 TRBV6-5
CASSPDTDYGYTF TRBJ1-2 TRBV5-6
CASRPTGENTEAFF TRBJ1-1 TRBV6-6
CASSFQNYGYTF TRBJ1-2 TRBV5-1
CASSLIGASEQFF TRBJ2-1 TRBV7-2
CASSFRQANYGYTF TRBJ1-2 TRBV6-1
CASSYDPRGWTQYF TRBJ2-5 TRBV6-5
CASMRTRGTGELFF TRBJ2-2 TRBV6-1
CASSQGPRGQNEKLFF TRBJ1-4 TRBV4-1
CASSLDRVAEAFF TRBJ1-1 TRBV7-2
CATSTTGTGGPKNIQYF TRBJ2-4 TRBV15
CASSLGLASSSYEQYF TRBJ2-7 TRBV4-1
CASNQQGDTQYF TRBJ2-3 TRBV25-1
CASRTGNTEAFF TRBJ1-1 TRBV7-2
CASSLVEGANYGYTF TRBJ1-2 TRBV7-2
CASSDGVRRETQYF TRBJ2-5 TRBV11-1